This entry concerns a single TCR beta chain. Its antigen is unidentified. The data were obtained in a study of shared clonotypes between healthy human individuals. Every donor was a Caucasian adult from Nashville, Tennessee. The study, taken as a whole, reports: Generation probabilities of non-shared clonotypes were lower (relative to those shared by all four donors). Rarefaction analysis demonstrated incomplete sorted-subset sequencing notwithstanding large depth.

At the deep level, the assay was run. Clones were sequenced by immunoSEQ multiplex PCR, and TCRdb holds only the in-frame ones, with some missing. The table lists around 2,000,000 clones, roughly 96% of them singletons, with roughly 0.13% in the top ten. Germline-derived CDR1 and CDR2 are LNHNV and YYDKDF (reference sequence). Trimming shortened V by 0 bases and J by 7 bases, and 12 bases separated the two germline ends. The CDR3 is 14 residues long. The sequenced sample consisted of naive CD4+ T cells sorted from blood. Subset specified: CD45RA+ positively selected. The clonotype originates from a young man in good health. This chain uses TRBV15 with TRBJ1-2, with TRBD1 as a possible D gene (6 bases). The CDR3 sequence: CATSRDQGMGGYTF. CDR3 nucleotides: TGTGCCACCAGCAGAGATCAGGGGATGGGTGGCTACACCTTC.